The 23 T cell receptor beta chains below were found in one sample sequenced in a study of T cell repertoires in cytomegalovirus infection (dated 2019 in TCRdb). Instrument used: Illumina HiSeq 1500. The raw public data were reprocessed by TCRdb itself: fastp quality trimming at Q25, MiXCR clonotype calling, in-frame beta chains only. Each entry merges the rows of one CDR3 protein and shows their most common DNA and genes. The sample profile shows hundreds of thousands of distinct CDR3 sequences; around 10% of them were found once. Approximately 2.4% of the sample rests with the top ten. The source material was PBMCs. These receptors originate from a human donor in good health (CMV status not recorded). Some clones in this sample may be carry-over from other donors' samples.

This clonotype was recorded once. A read error may explain this, as a much larger clone is one base away. The V gene is TRBV24-1, the J gene TRBJ2-1; D not resolved. From germline, CDR1 is KGHDR and CDR2 SFDVKD. The CDR3 runs 13 residues. Here the CDR3 reads CASSEPKGNEQFF. The CDR3 coding sequence is TGTGCCTCCAGTGAACCCAAGGGCAATGAGCAGTTCTTC.

This clonotype was seen at least ten times. The V gene is TRBV2, the J gene TRBJ2-7, with D possibly matching TRBD2 (7 bases). CDR3 length: 13 amino acids. V was clipped by 6 bases and J by 5 bases, with 14 bases between them. CDR1 SNHLY and CDR2 FYNNEI come from the germline V gene. The CDR3 DNA sequence: TGTGCCAGCAGCGGGGCGGGGGCGAACGAGCAGTACTTC. Protein product: CASSGAGANEQYF.

This clonotype was seen at least ten times. J is TRBJ2-6 and V is TRBV28, with D maybe TRBD1 (6 bases). The CDR3 runs 17 residues. The germline V and J ends were trimmed by 5 bases and 1 base, with 15 bases remaining between them. Per germline, CDR1 MDHEN and CDR2 SYDVKM. The CDR3 loop reads CASSLTGPGSGANVLTF. The CDR3, as DNA: TGTGCCAGCAGTCTGACAGGACCTGGGTCTGGGGCCAACGTCCTGACTTTC.

This clonotype was detected only a few times. The CDR3 DNA reads as TGTGCCAGCACCCCCGGAGGGGGCTTGGACACTGAAGCTTTCTTT. As protein: CASTPGGGLDTEAFF. The chain is built from TRBV6-2 or TRBV6-3 and TRBJ1-1; 7 positions agree with TRBD1. CDR3 length equals 15 residues. Per germline, CDR1 MNHEY and CDR2 SVGEGT. Trimming took 7 bases from V and 3 from J; bases not matched to a gene: 11.

This clonotype was seen ten or more times. This chain joins TRBV28 and TRBJ2-2; tentatively, D is TRBD2 (6 bases). Trimming removed 2 bases from V and 0 bases from J, with 13 bases in between. CDR3 length: 17 residues. CDR1 is MDHEN and CDR2 is SYDVKM in the germline V gene. CDR3 sequence reads: CASSLKRDWTNTGELFF. The CDR3 DNA follows: TGTGCCAGCAGTTTAAAGAGGGACTGGACGAACACCGGGGAGCTGTTTTTT.

The CDR3 reads CATSFHLGPAETQYF. CDR3 bases: TGTGCCACCAGCTTTCATTTGGGGCCAGCGGAGACCCAGTACTTC. The V gene is TRBV15, the J gene TRBJ2-5, with a possible D match to TRBD1 (5 bases). The CDR3 loop spans 15 amino acids. Germline V gene sequence: CDR1 LNHNV, CDR2 YYDKDF (reference sequence). Trimming shortened V by 5 bases and J by 5 bases, and 18 bases separated the two germline ends.

This clonotype showed up many times. The gene calls are TRBV6-1 and TRBJ2-7, with TRBD2 as a possible D gene (5 bases). Germline CDR1 MNHNS, CDR2 SASEGT. The CDR3 totals 14 residues. V shed 8 bases and J shed 5 bases, with 19 bases lying between them. The CDR3 reads CASARAGPTNEQYF. The CDR3 region has the DNA TGTGCCAGCGCCCGGGCGGGCCCTACAAACGAGCAGTACTTC.

This sequence joins TRBV10-3 and TRBJ1-5; D is perhaps TRBD1 (6 bases). Trimming removed 0 bases from V and 11 bases from J, with 14 bases in between. Germline CDR1 is ENHRY and CDR2 is SYGVKD. This CDR3 region has 14 residues. The CDR3 spells CAISESEGGRTQHF. The DNA of the CDR3 is TGTGCCATCAGTGAGTCTGAGGGGGGGAGGACCCAGCATTTT.

This clonotype was counted at least ten times. The chain is built from TRBV7-9 and TRBJ2-7, with 7 bases matching TRBD1. With 4 bases clipped from V and 2 bases from J, the junction kept 5 bases outside the gene matches. Germline V lookup: CDR1 SEHNR, CDR2 FQNEAQ (reference sequence). CDR3 length: 14 residues. Here the CDR3 reads CASSWDSRPYEQYF. The CDR3 DNA reads TGTGCCAGCAGCTGGGACAGCAGACCCTACGAGCAGTACTTC.

There are many counts of this clonotype. The chain joins TRBV20-1 to TRBJ2-2, with a tentative D call TRBD1 (5 bases). Germline values: CDR1 DFQATT, CDR2 SNEGSKA (reference sequence). Trimming left V 6 bases short and J 7 bases short, with 18 bases between. CDR3 size: 14 residues. DNA for the CDR3: TGCAGTGCGCTAGGGGCGGCAGGGATCGGGGAGCTGTTTTTT. Translated: CSALGAAGIGELFF.

This rearrangement joins TRBV4-2 to TRBJ2-5; no firm D call. The germline V gene has CDR1 LGHNA and CDR2 YNFKEQ. The CDR3 totals 13 residues. Trimming removed 2 bases from V and 5 bases from J, with 9 bases in between. CDR3 in amino acids: CASSQSTGETQYF. CDR3 DNA sequence: TGTGCCAGCAGCCAAAGTACCGGGGAGACCCAGTACTTC.

In this sample, this clonotype turned up many times. CDR3 in DNA: TGTGCCAGCAGTTACCTAGACACCGGGGAGCTGTTTTTT. Its translation is CASSYLDTGELFF. The chain combines TRBV6-5 with TRBJ2-2, with D unresolved. The CDR3 runs to 13 residues. Between the trimmed V and J ends, which lost 2 bases and 3 bases, there was a span of 4 bases. Germline V gene lookup returns CDR1 MNHEY and CDR2 SVGAGI.

Notes on this clonotype: At one end, the junction sequence differs from germline, possibly due to a read error. The chain uses TRBV7-3 and TRBJ1-1; D may be TRBD1 (6 bases). The CDR3 loop spans 16 amino acids. The V gene's germline CDR1 is SGHTA and CDR2 FQGTGA. The CDR3 sequence is CASSGDGGRGNTGAFF. CDR3 in DNA: TGTGCCAGCAGCGGAGACGGGGGAAGGGGGAACACTGGAGCTTTCTTT. Full variable domain (missing parts from reference TRBV7-3 and TRBJ1-1): GAGVSQTPSNKVTEKGKYVELRCDPISGHTALYWYRQSLGQGPEFLIYFQGTGAADDSGLPNDRFFAVRPEGSVSTLKIQRTERGDSAVYLCASSGDGGRGNTGAFFGQGTRLTVV.

This clonotype was observed a few times. The gene calls are TRBV5-1 and TRBJ1-2, with 8 bases lining up with TRBD1. The J segment lost 8 bases and the V segment lost 4 bases, leaving 25 bases of the junction unmatched. Germline CDR1 SGHRS, CDR2 YFSETQ. This CDR3 region has 19 residues. The CDR3 is CASSPRGPGQVEPGKGYTF. The CDR3 coding sequence is TGCGCCAGCAGCCCGAGGGGACCGGGACAGGTAGAGCCAGGGAAAGGCTACACCTTC.

The sample holds many counts of this clonotype. J is TRBJ2-7 and V is TRBV6-6; D is possibly TRBD2 (5 bases). The V gene's germline CDR1 is MNHNY and CDR2 SVGAGI (reference sequence). The length of the CDR3 is 14 residues. Trimming took off 2 bases at V and 3 bases at J, with 11 bases between the two ends. The chain's CDR3 is CASSYAGEGYEQYV. For the CDR3, the DNA is TGTGCCAGCAGTTACGCCGGGGAAGGCTACGAGCAGTACGTC.

The genes are TRBV2 and TRBJ1-3; D uncertain. V lost 8 bases and J lost 7, with 21 bases in between. The CDR3 consists of 15 residues. Germline CDR1 is SNHLY and CDR2 is FYNNEI. The CDR3 DNA is TGTGCCAGCCAAAGTGAGGCTGTACTTTTTAACACCATATATTTT. Translation: CASQSEAVLFNTIYF.

Ten or more counts support this clonotype. The chain couples TRBV10-3 to TRBJ2-6, with 10 bases lining up with TRBD2. The V and J ends lost 2 bases and 2 bases, in that order; junction bases with no gene match: 6. The CDR3 contains 18 residues. Looked up from germline, CDR1 is ENHRY and CDR2 is SYGVKD. Written as DNA, the CDR3 is TGTGCCATCAGTGAGCAGAGCGGGGGGGCCCCTGGGGCCAACGTCCTGACTTTC. Protein: CAISEQSGGAPGANVLTF.

This clonotype was observed many times. The CDR3 is CASSASVDTGELFF. Here the CDR3 DNA reads TGTGCCAGCAGTGCCTCGGTGGACACCGGGGAGCTGTTTTTT. This chain connects TRBV6-2 or TRBV6-3 to TRBJ2-2; D is undetermined. The CDR3 extends over 14 amino acids. V dropped 5 bases and J dropped 3 bases, with 10 bases sitting between them. Germline CDR1 is MNHEY and CDR2 is SVGEGT.

This clonotype was counted many times. The rearrangement uses TRBV20-1 and TRBJ2-7; 11 bases align to TRBD2. V lost 4 bases, J lost 0 bases, and 17 bases stayed unmatched. The CDR3 sequence is 19 residues long. Per germline, CDR1 DFQATT and CDR2 SNEGSKA (reference sequence). DNA for the CDR3: TGCAGTGCTACAAAAGTTCCGACTAGCGGGGTACTAATCTCCTACGAGCAGTACTTC. Protein: CSATKVPTSGVLISYEQYF.

This clonotype has ten or more counts. V gene TRBV6-2 or TRBV6-3 combines with J gene TRBJ2-3; perhaps D is TRBD1 or TRBD2 (6 bases each). Trimming removed 4 bases at V and 3 bases at J, with 17 bases between. From germline, CDR1 is MNHEY and CDR2 SVGEGT. CDR3 length: 16 residues. The CDR3 sequence: CASSWEKGGFTDTQYF. The CDR3 DNA follows: TGTGCCAGCAGTTGGGAGAAGGGGGGCTTTACAGATACGCAGTATTTT.

This clonotype was seen ten or more times. V gene TRBV2 combines with J gene TRBJ2-5, with TRBD2 matching over 13 bases. Germline V lookup: CDR1 SNHLY, CDR2 FYNNEI. CDR3 length: 14 amino acids. The trim removed 8 bases at V and 4 bases at J, leaving 4 bases unmatched. The CDR3 loop is CASLGLAGVETQYF. The CDR3, as DNA: TGTGCCAGCCTCGGACTAGCGGGGGTAGAGACCCAGTACTTC. The full variable domain, with the rest looked up from reference TRBV2 and TRBJ2-5, is EPEVTQTPSHQVTQMGQEVILRCVPISNHLYFYWYRQILGQKVEFLVSFYNNEISEKSEIFDDQFSVERPDGSNFTLKIRSTKLEDSAMYFCASLGLAGVETQYFGPGTRLLVL.

The J gene is TRBJ2-7, the V gene TRBV7-2, with a tentative D call TRBD2 (7 bases). Germline CDR1 is SGHTA and CDR2 is FQGNSA. CDR3 length: 15 residues. The CDR3: CASGLGGGAGYEQYV. In DNA form, the CDR3 reads TGTGCCAGCGGCTTGGGGGGGGGGGCGGGGTACGAGCAGTACGTC.

The sample holds many counts of this clonotype. This chain joins TRBV7-8 and TRBJ1-4; TRBD1 matches 9 bases. The CDR3 length is 18 residues. The ends lost 2 bases at V and 8 bases at J; junction bases unmatched: 15. Germline V gene data show CDR1 as SGHVS and CDR2 as FQNEAQ. In DNA form, the CDR3 reads TGTGCCAGCAGCTTATACGACAGGGGGGAAGTAATAAGGGAAAAACTGTTTTTT. Translated, it gives CASSLYDRGEVIREKLFF.